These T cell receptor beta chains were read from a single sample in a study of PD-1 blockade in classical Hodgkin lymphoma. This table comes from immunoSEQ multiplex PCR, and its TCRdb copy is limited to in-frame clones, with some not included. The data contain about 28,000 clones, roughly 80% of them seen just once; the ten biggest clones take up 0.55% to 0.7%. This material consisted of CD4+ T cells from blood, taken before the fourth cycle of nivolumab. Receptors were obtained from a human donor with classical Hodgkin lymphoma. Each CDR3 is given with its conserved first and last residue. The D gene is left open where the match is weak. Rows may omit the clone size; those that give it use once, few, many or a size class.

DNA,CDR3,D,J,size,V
TGTGCCAGACGACAGCCAGCTACCTACGAGCAGTACTTC,CARRQPATYEQYF,.,TRBJ2-7,.,TRBV2
TGTGCCAGCAGTTATGGGGGTTTCCAAGAGACCCAGTACTTC,CASSYGGFQETQYF,.,TRBJ2-5,.,TRBV6-5
TGTGCCAGCAGCGCTAGCCCAGGGGGTGAAGCTTTCTTT,CASSASPGGEAFF,TRBD1,TRBJ1-1,.,TRBV7-7
TGTGCCAGCAGTAGGAGTCAGAGCACAGATACGCAGTATTTT,CASSRSQSTDTQYF,.,TRBJ2-3,.,TRBV6-5
TGTGCCAGCACCCTTAGCGGGAGCGTCAATGAGCAGTTCTTC,CASTLSGSVNEQFF,TRBD2,TRBJ2-1,.,TRBV5-5
TGTGCCAGCAGTTTCTTAGCGGGGACCTACGAGCAGTACTTC,CASSFLAGTYEQYF,TRBD2,TRBJ2-7,.,TRBV28
TGTGCCAGCAGCTTGGGACTAGCGGGACCCGTACTCACAGATACGCAGTATTTT,CASSLGLAGPVLTDTQYF,TRBD2,TRBJ2-3,.,TRBV5-6
TGTGCCAGCAGTCTAAGCGGGGGAGAGACCCAGTACTTC,CASSLSGGETQYF,TRBD2,TRBJ2-5,.,TRBV11-2
TGTGCCAGCAGCCGGACTAGCACGGGAGATACGCAGTATTTT,CASSRTSTGDTQYF,TRBD2,TRBJ2-3,.,TRBV6-5
TGTGCCAGCAGCGTAACTGGGGCAGGCACCGGGGAGCTGTTTTTT,CASSVTGAGTGELFF,.,TRBJ2-2,once,TRBV9
TGTGCCAGCAGTTATGTGGGGCAGGGGACAGATACGCAGTATTTT,CASSYVGQGTDTQYF,.,TRBJ2-3,.,TRBV6-5
TGTGCCAGCAGCTTCCAAGGGGCAGCCTATGGCTACACCTTC,CASSFQGAAYGYTF,.,TRBJ1-2,few,TRBV11-2
TGTGCCACCAGCAGAGTTACAGGGGTAACTGAAGCTTTCTTT,CATSRVTGVTEAFF,TRBD1,TRBJ1-1,.,TRBV15
TGTGCCAGCACCATCTACACAGATACGCAGTATTTT,CASTIYTDTQYF,.,TRBJ2-3,.,TRBV6-1
TGTGCCAGCAGAAACCCCCGGACAATCCTTGAGCAGCCCCAGCATTTT,CASRNPRTILEQPQHF,.,TRBJ1-5,.,TRBV28
TGTGCCACCAGCAGACAGAACACCGGGGAGCTGTTTTTT,CATSRQNTGELFF,.,TRBJ2-2,.,TRBV15
TGTGCCAGCACCCTGAGAGGGGGAGGCAATCAGCCCCAGCATTTT,CASTLRGGGNQPQHF,.,TRBJ1-5,.,TRBV28
TGCGCCAGCAGGGGCGGGGGGGCCGAAGATACGCAGTATTTT,CASRGGGAEDTQYF,TRBD2,TRBJ2-3,.,TRBV5-1
TGTGCCAGTACCACGACGGCCCCTGGGGCCAACGTCCTGACTTTC,CASTTTAPGANVLTF,.,TRBJ2-6,once,TRBV19
TGTGCCAGCAGCTTAGCGCGTGAAAAACTGTTTTTT,CASSLAREKLFF,.,TRBJ1-4,.,TRBV7-9
TGTGCCAGCTCCGACTACGGGAATGAGCAGTTCTTC,CASSDYGNEQFF,.,TRBJ2-1,.,TRBV28
TGTGCCATCAGTGAGCCAAACGAGGGTATACAGTACTTC,CAISEPNEGIQYF,.,TRBJ2-7,medium-sized,TRBV10-3
TGTGCCAGCACCTTGGTAGAGACCCAGTACTTC,CASTLVETQYF,.,TRBJ2-5,.,TRBV2
TGCGCCAGCAGGTATTGGGGAGGACAGGGTCAATACGAGCAGTACTTC,CASRYWGGQGQYEQYF,TRBD1,TRBJ2-7,.,TRBV5-1
TGTGCCAGCTCACCTTCCGTCGGGGATTGGGAGCAGTTCTTC,CASSPSVGDWEQFF,.,TRBJ2-1,.,TRBV18
TGTGCCAGCAGGGGGGGGCCCTGGGCCGAGCAGTACTTC,CASRGGPWAEQYF,.,TRBJ2-7,.,TRBV28
TGTGCCAGCAGCTTAACTGGACAGGGGCATCAGCCCCAGCATTTT,CASSLTGQGHQPQHF,TRBD1,TRBJ1-5,.,TRBV7-8
TGTGCCAGCAGCGTAGGTGGGGGGGCTATACCCAACACTGAAGCTTTCTTT,CASSVGGGAIPNTEAFF,.,TRBJ1-1,.,TRBV9
TGTGCCAGCAGACAATTCCGGTCTGAGCAGTTCTTC,CASRQFRSEQFF,.,TRBJ2-1,.,TRBV27
TGTGCCAGCAGCCCCCGGACCACTGAAGCTTTCTTT,CASSPRTTEAFF,.,TRBJ1-1,.,TRBV11-2
TGTGCCAGCAGCCCTAGTGCAGGGTATAATTCACCCCTCCACTTT,CASSPSAGYNSPLHF,.,TRBJ1-6,.,TRBV7-2
TGTGCCAGCAGTCCGGGACAGGGGACGTACGAGCAGTACTTC,CASSPGQGTYEQYF,TRBD1,TRBJ2-7,few,TRBV27
TGTGCCAGCAGAGAATTTGACAGCACAGATACGCAGTATTTT,CASREFDSTDTQYF,.,TRBJ2-3,.,TRBV2
TGTGCCAGCAGTTTATTGGGGAACACCATATATTTT,CASSLLGNTIYF,.,TRBJ1-3,few,TRBV28
TGTGCCAGCAGTTTATTTTCGGCGGGATCCGCCCGGGAAGATACGCAGTATTTT,CASSLFSAGSAREDTQYF,.,TRBJ2-3,.,TRBV28
TGTGCCAGCAGCGAGGGGAGGGGAGGGTTGTATAATTCACCCCTCCACTTT,CASSEGRGGLYNSPLHF,.,TRBJ1-6,.,TRBV7-2
TGTGCCAGCAGCTCCGGACAGGGGCAAGGAGAGACCCAGTACTTC,CASSSGQGQGETQYF,TRBD1,TRBJ2-5,.,TRBV11-3
TGTGCCAGCAGTTTGTCGACAGGGGGCAATCAGCCCCAGCATTTT,CASSLSTGGNQPQHF,TRBD1,TRBJ1-5,.,TRBV28
TGCGCCAGCAGCCAATCCCCGGGACTAGCGGGTTTCGGGGAGCTGTTTTTT,CASSQSPGLAGFGELFF,TRBD2,TRBJ2-2,.,TRBV4-1
TGTGCCACCAGCACCCGGAGGGGTGCCTACGAGCAGTACTTC,CATSTRRGAYEQYF,.,TRBJ2-7,.,TRBV15
TGCGCCAGCAGCTTGGGGCGACTGGACAGGTTAAGGTCAACAGATACGCAGTATTTT,CASSLGRLDRLRSTDTQYF,TRBD1,TRBJ2-3,.,TRBV5-1
TGTGCCAGCGGCCCTCCTGAGGGGTTCGGCACTGAAGCTTTCTTT,CASGPPEGFGTEAFF,.,TRBJ1-1,.,TRBV6-1
TGTGCCTTTGCGGGGGTGAACACCGGGGAGCTGTTTTTT,CAFAGVNTGELFF,TRBD2,TRBJ2-2,.,TRBV30